The 28 T cell receptor beta chains presented below share a single source sample, sequenced in a study of OX40 agonist ivuxolimab in advanced cancers. Libraries were prepared by immunoSEQ multiplex PCR; TCRdb keeps only in-frame clonotypes and omits some of them. The data contain about 82,000 clones, 86% of them seen just once; the ten biggest clones take up 6.5%. Source: CD4+ or CD8+ T cells sorted from blood, taken in a trial of the OX40 agonist ivuxolimab. These receptors all come from an adult with an advanced solid tumor such as melanoma, head and neck, liver or kidney cancer.

This chain joins TRBV5-1 and TRBJ1-4; D is uncertain. The CDR3 contains 17 residues. The germline V gene has CDR1 SGHRS and CDR2 YFSETQ. With 4 bases removed from V and 3 bases from J, the gap between germline ends came to 19 bases. CDR3 region: CASSPSSLPGANEKLFF. The CDR3 DNA reads TGCGCCAGCAGCCCTTCTTCCCTCCCTGGGGCTAATGAAAAACTGTTTTTT.

The rearrangement links TRBV4-3 to TRBJ1-2, with 7 bases matching TRBD1. This CDR3 is 16 amino acids long. The germline V gene has CDR1 LGHNA and CDR2 YSLEER. J gave up 3 bases and V 0 bases, and 7 bases lay outside the gene matches. In nucleotides, the CDR3 is TGCGCCAGCAGCCAAGAGAACAGGGGATGGGACTATGGCTACACCTTC. Translated, it gives CASSQENRGWDYGYTF.

In regard to this clone: Sequence at one end of the junction differs from germline and may be a read error. The V gene is TRBV6-6, the J gene TRBJ2-5; D is unclear. Germline lookup yields CDR1 MNHNY and CDR2 SVGAGI (reference sequence). This CDR3 has 12 residues. CDR3 protein: CASNYLGETQYF. CDR3 bases: TGTGCCAGCAATTACCTTGGGGAGACCCAGTACTTC.

V and J are TRBV21-1 and TRBJ2-5. TRBV21-1 constitutes a pseudogene. This CDR3 is built from 16 residues. The DNA for the CDR3 is TGTGCCAGCAGCAAAGCGCTAGAGGGGGGAGATGAGACCCAGTACTTC. It specifies CASSKALEGGDETQYF.

On this clone: One junction end disagrees with the germline gene, perhaps due to a read error. The chain combines TRBV5-1 with TRBJ1-2; no definite D call. The CDR3 is 15 amino acids. CDR1 SGHRS and CDR2 YFSETQ come from the germline V gene. The CDR3 DNA sequence: TGTGCCAGCAGCTTGGCCGTCAAGCGCCACTATGGCTACACCTTC. It yields the protein CASSLAVKRHYGYTF. Complete variable domain (other parts from reference TRBV5-1 and TRBJ1-2): KAGVTQTPRYLIKTRGQQVTLSCSPISGHRSVSWYQQTPGQGLQFLFEYFSETQRNKGNFPGRFSGRQFSNSRSEMNVSTLELGDSALYLCASSLAVKRHYGYTFGSGTRLTVV.

CDR3: CASSERLAGGIDTQYF. CDR3 nucleotides: TGTGCCAGCAGTGAAAGGCTAGCGGGGGGTATAGATACGCAGTATTTT. The rearrangement links TRBV6-1 to TRBJ2-3; 11 bases match TRBD2. CDR3 length: 16 amino acids. The V and J ends lost 2 bases and 5 bases, in that order; junction bases with no gene match: 6. Germline CDR1 reads MNHNS; CDR2 reads SASEGT.

This chain links TRBV10-3 with TRBJ1-5; D possibly corresponds to TRBD1 (6 bases). The CDR3 contains 15 residues. Germline V lookup: CDR1 ENHRY, CDR2 SYGVKD. Between the trimmed V and J ends, which lost 4 bases and 7 bases, there was a span of 17 bases. The CDR3 is CAISVSAIQGQPQHF. The CDR3 DNA is TGTGCCATCAGTGTTTCGGCGATACAGGGCCAGCCCCAGCATTTT.

The rearrangement uses TRBV5-1 and TRBJ2-7; no clear D. Trimming left V 4 bases short and J 6 bases short, with 20 bases between. The germline V gene encodes CDR1 SGHRS and CDR2 YFSETQ. There are 15 residues in the CDR3. The CDR3 spells CASSPLNIHGGEQYF. CDR3 in DNA: TGCGCCAGCAGCCCACTGAATATACACGGTGGCGAGCAGTACTTC. The full variable domain, its missing parts supplied by reference TRBV5-1 and TRBJ2-7, is KAGVTQTPRYLIKTRGQQVTLSCSPISGHRSVSWYQQTPGQGLQFLFEYFSETQRNKGNFPGRFSGRQFSNSRSEMNVSTLELGDSALYLCASSPLNIHGGEQYFGPGTRLTVT.

The V and J genes are TRBV27 and TRBJ2-3; D is uncertain. The CDR3 is 11 residues long. Per the germline V gene, CDR1 is MNHEY and CDR2 is SMNVEV (reference sequence). Trimming took off 6 bases at V and 2 bases at J, with 3 bases between the two ends. The CDR3 DNA reads TGTGCCAGCAGCCACACAGATACGCAGTATTTT. Translating gives CASSHTDTQYF.

This chain connects TRBV5-5 to TRBJ1-5, with D perhaps matching TRBD1 (6 bases). CDR1 is SGHKS and CDR2 is YYEKEE in the germline V gene (reference sequence). Deletions cut 0 bases from V and 3 bases from J, with 16 bases between. There are 17 residues in the CDR3. The CDR3 DNA sequence: TGTGCCAGCAGCTTGGGTGCCGGAGGGACAATCAATCAGCCCCAGCATTTT. As protein: CASSLGAGGTINQPQHF.

There are a few counts of this clone. V is TRBV27 and J is TRBJ2-7; D gene uncertain. V was pared by 6 bases and J by 0 bases, with 12 bases between. Per germline, CDR1 MNHEY and CDR2 SMNVEV (reference sequence). The CDR3 runs to 14 residues. CDR3 sequence reads: CASSRTGSSYEQYF. CDR3 sequence (DNA): TGTGCCAGCAGCAGGACCGGCAGCTCCTACGAGCAGTACTTC.

The chain joins TRBV7-9 to TRBJ2-3, with TRBD1 as a possible D gene (6 bases). The germline V gene encodes CDR1 SEHNR and CDR2 FQNEAQ (reference sequence). This CDR3 is 11 amino acids long. Trimming removed 3 bases from V and 14 bases from J, with 12 bases in between. As DNA, the CDR3 is TGTGCCAGCAGCTTTTTGACAGGAGTGTATTTT. Amino acids: CASSFLTGVYF.

This chain connects TRBV14 to TRBJ2-5; 14 bases agree with TRBD2. The germline gives CDR1 SGHDN, CDR2 FVKESK. This CDR3 spans 17 amino acids. The J segment lost 5 bases and the V segment lost 1 base, leaving 6 bases of the junction unmatched. The CDR3 here is CASSQGLAGGPRETQYF. DNA for the CDR3: TGTGCCAGCAGCCAAGGACTAGCGGGAGGGCCGAGGGAGACCCAGTACTTC.

This clone has a single count. The J gene is TRBJ2-2, the V gene TRBV6-5; 9 bases align to TRBD1. The CDR3 loop spans 15 amino acids. In germline, CDR1 is MNHEY, CDR2 SVGAGI. V lost 5 bases to trimming and J lost 3 bases; unmatched junction nucleotides: 4. The CDR3 region has the DNA TGTGCCAGCAGTGCCGACAGGGGGGACACCGGGGAGCTGTTTTTT. Translating it yields CASSADRGDTGELFF.

J is TRBJ1-4 and V is TRBV5-1; D is unresolved. This CDR3 has 17 amino acids. Trimming took 3 bases from V and 0 from J, leaving 15 bases between them. Germline CDR1 and CDR2: SGHRS and YFSETQ. CDR3 nucleotide sequence: TGCGCCAGCAGCTACCGGGCCAGGACGGCAACTAATGAAAAACTGTTTTTT. Protein: CASSYRARTATNEKLFF. The variable domain in full, completed from reference TRBV5-1 and TRBJ1-4, reads KAGVTQTPRYLIKTRGQQVTLSCSPISGHRSVSWYQQTPGQGLQFLFEYFSETQRNKGNFPGRFSGRQFSNSRSEMNVSTLELGDSALYLCASSYRARTATNEKLFFGSGTQLSVL.

This chain joins TRBV4-2 and TRBJ2-3; D is uncertain. This CDR3 is 14 amino acids long. V was cut by 3 bases and J by 4 bases, with 11 bases left in between. CDR1 is LGHNA, CDR2 YNFKEQ, per germline. The CDR3 loop is CASSHTLQADTQYF. The CDR3 DNA reads as TGTGCCAGCAGCCACACTCTCCAAGCAGATACGCAGTATTTT.

The rearrangement uses TRBV5-8 and TRBJ2-1; D remains ambiguous. Looked up from germline, CDR1 is SGHTS and CDR2 is YDEGEE. V lost 3 bases and J lost 12, with 13 bases in between. The CDR3 has 12 residues. The CDR3, as DNA: TGTGCCAGCAGCTCGCAGCTTCGCGGGCAGTTCTTC. This gives the protein CASSSQLRGQFF.

The chain employs TRBV18 and TRBJ2-1; 13 bases align to TRBD2. Per germline, CDR1 KGHSH and CDR2 LQKENI. The CDR3 sequence is 18 residues long. The V segment lost 6 bases and the J segment 0 bases; nucleotides outside the gene matches: 8. The CDR3 is CASSTGLAGISSYNEQFF. Written as DNA, the CDR3 is TGTGCCAGCTCTACGGGACTAGCGGGAATAAGCTCCTACAATGAGCAGTTCTTC.

This clone is a singleton in its sample. The chain recombines TRBV6-1 with TRBJ1-1; D not resolved. The CDR3 sequence is 14 residues long. Trimming cost V 2 bases and J 0 bases, with 7 bases left between them. The germline gives CDR1 MNHNS, CDR2 SASEGT. The CDR3: CASSEPGMNTEAFF. In nucleotides, the CDR3 is TGTGCCAGCAGTGAACCGGGGATGAACACTGAAGCTTTCTTT.

The chain recombines TRBV7-6 with TRBJ2-2; TRBD2 is a possible D gene (5 bases). The ends were cut back, 5 bases at V and 1 base at J, with 11 bases in the middle. CDR1 SGHVS and CDR2 FNYEAQ come from the germline V gene. The CDR3 extends over 15 amino acids. This CDR3 is CASSPIGMNTGELFF. CDR3 DNA: TGTGCCAGCAGCCCTATCGGGATGAACACCGGGGAGCTGTTTTTT. Together with reference TRBV7-6 and TRBJ2-2, the CDR3 gives the full variable domain: GAGVSQSPRYKVTKRGQDVALRCDPISGHVSLYWYRQALGQGPEFLTYFNYEAQQDKSGLPNDRFSAERPEGSISTLTIQRTEQRDSAMYRCASSPIGMNTGELFFGEGSRLTVL.

This clone appeared once. The chain links TRBV7-3 to TRBJ2-2; D may be TRBD1 or TRBD2 (5 bases each). The CDR3 loop spans 17 amino acids. The V end was cut by 4 bases, the J end by 5 bases, with 20 bases between. Germline V lookup: CDR1 SGHTA, CDR2 FQGTGA. The CDR3: CASSSRAGTQTTGELFF. Here the CDR3 DNA reads TGTGCCAGCAGCTCACGCGCCGGGACCCAAACTACCGGGGAGCTGTTTTTT.

This chain joins TRBV18 and TRBJ1-2, with 7 bases lining up with TRBD1. The length of the CDR3 is 16 residues. Germline CDR1 reads KGHSH; CDR2 reads LQKENI. The V and J ends lost 5 bases and 5 bases, in that order; junction bases with no gene match: 14. CDR3 bases: TGTGCCAGCTCAAGACAGGGCCAGTCCGCTGGGTATGGCTACACCTTC. Translating it yields CASSRQGQSAGYGYTF.

This chain uses TRBV4-1 with TRBJ1-1, with D perhaps matching TRBD1 (6 bases). Germline V gives CDR1 MGHRA, CDR2 YSYEKL. Trimming took off 0 bases at V and 11 bases at J, with 25 bases between the two ends. The CDR3 runs 17 residues. In DNA form, the CDR3 reads TGCGCCAGCAGCCAAGATCTCTCGGCCAGAACAGGGAGAAGGGCTTTCTTT. Its protein is CASSQDLSARTGRRAFF.

The chain carries TRBV4-1 and TRBJ2-7; 7 bases line up with TRBD1. V shed 2 bases, J shed 6 bases, and the junction held 7 bases outside the gene matches. Per germline, CDR1 MGHRA and CDR2 YSYEKL. The CDR3 has 14 amino acids. CDR3 amino acids: CASSQSGDSREQYF. CDR3 DNA sequence: TGCGCCAGCAGCCAAAGTGGGGACAGTCGCGAGCAGTACTTC.

CDR3 in amino acids: CASSPPRGATEQYF. CDR3 nucleotides: TGTGCCAGCAGCCCACCGCGGGGGGCCACCGAGCAGTACTTC. The chain employs TRBV7-2 and TRBJ2-7, with TRBD2 matching 8 bases. This CDR3 comprises 14 residues. The junction had 9 bases not matched to a gene; V was cut back by 5 bases and J by 6 bases. CDR1 is SGHTA and CDR2 is FQGNSA in the germline V gene.

The rearrangement joins TRBV7-8 to TRBJ2-1; D unresolved. CDR3 length equals 16 residues. Germline V CDR1 and CDR2: SGHVS, FQNEAQ. Between the trimmed V and J ends, which lost 1 base and 5 bases, there was a span of 15 bases. The CDR3 sequence: CASSLEASRIHNEQFF. The CDR3 DNA reads as TGTGCCAGCAGCTTAGAGGCATCGCGGATCCACAATGAGCAGTTCTTC.

The V call is TRBV6-1, the J call TRBJ2-7, with D hard to call. With 5 bases removed from V and 3 bases from J, the gap between germline ends came to 11 bases. CDR1 is MNHNS, CDR2 SASEGT, per germline. The CDR3 totals 13 residues. CDR3 sequence reads: CASSTSRYYEQYF. In nucleotides, the CDR3 is TGTGCCAGCAGTACCTCAAGATACTACGAGCAGTACTTC.

This rearrangement joins TRBV30 to TRBJ2-5; a possible D gene is TRBD1 (5 bases). CDR1 and CDR2 from the germline V gene are GTSNPN and SVGIG (reference sequence). V lost 0 bases, J lost 2 bases, and 16 bases lay in between. CDR3 length: 16 residues. The CDR3 spells CAWSVLGGAQQETQYF. In DNA, the CDR3 is TGTGCCTGGAGTGTACTGGGTGGGGCCCAACAAGAGACCCAGTACTTC.